The rows below give T cell receptor beta chains drawn from one sample of a study of vaccination effects on CD4 cells after COVID-19. No antigen is known for these receptors. Generated by immunoSEQ multiplex PCR, the TCRdb table keeps only in-frame clones and is missing some. The sample comprises around 25,000 clones, about three quarters of which are singletons, and about 19% rests with the top ten. This sample comprised CD4+ T cells from PBMCs cultured with HCoV-NL63 spike peptides, obtained before COVID-19 vaccination. The receptors were sampled from a human donor who had a prior SARS-CoV-2 infection. Each CDR3 is given with its conserved first and last residue. A D gene is named only where the DNA matches it firmly. Only part of the rows carry a size: once, few, many, or a class if the clone is expanded.

D gene | J gene | clone size | V gene | CDR3 protein | CDR3 DNA
. | TRBJ2-1 | . | TRBV7-3 | CASSLTGSESSYNEQFF | TGTGCCAGCAGCTTAACGGGTAGCGAGAGCTCCTACAATGAGCAGTTCTTC
. | TRBJ1-6 | . | TRBV13 | CASSPVDSYNSPLHF | TGTGCCAGCAGCCCCGTCGACAGCTATAATTCACCCCTCCACTTT
. | TRBJ1-3 | . | TRBV20-1 | CSAFSGNTIYF | TGCAGTGCTTTCTCTGGAAACACCATATATTTT
. | TRBJ1-5 | . | TRBV24-1 | CATSGTESSNQPQHF | TGTGCCACCAGTGGGACAGAATCTAGCAATCAGCCCCAGCATTTT
. | TRBJ2-7 | few | TRBV9 | CASSPTVVGEQYF | TGTGCCAGCAGCCCTACAGTAGTGGGCGAGCAGTACTTC
TRBD2 | TRBJ2-7 | . | TRBV6-5 | CASRRGTSPGYEQYF | TGTGCCAGCAGACGAGGGACTAGCCCTGGCTACGAGCAGTACTTC
TRBD1 | TRBJ1-5 | . | TRBV4-2 | CASSQYGPGQSFHQPQHF | TGTGCCAGCAGCCAATACGGTCCGGGACAGTCATTTCATCAGCCCCAGCATTTT
TRBD2 | TRBJ2-5 | . | TRBV19 | CASSILSREGETQYF | TGTGCCAGTAGTATTCTCTCGCGGGAGGGGGAGACCCAGTACTTC
. | TRBJ1-3 | . | TRBV5-1 | CASRLSTTASGNTIYF | TGCGCCAGCCGACTTTCTACGACGGCCTCTGGAAACACCATATATTTT
. | TRBJ2-7 | . | TRBV6-6 | CASSYEWGREQYF | TGTGCCAGCAGTTACGAGTGGGGCCGCGAGCAGTACTTC
. | TRBJ1-1 | . | TRBV9 | CASSPFGHQNTEAFF | TGTGCCAGCAGCCCTTTCGGGCATCAAAACACTGAAGCTTTCTTT
TRBD1 | TRBJ1-2 | . | TRBV7-2 | CASSLPSPGGSGYTF | TGTGCCAGCAGCTTACCGTCACCAGGGGGGTCTGGCTACACCTTC
. | TRBJ1-4 | . | TRBV12-3/TRBV12-4 | CASSPNGREKLFF | TGTGCCAGCAGTCCCAACGGGCGAGAAAAACTGTTTTTT
. | TRBJ1-1 | . | TRBV5-1 | CASSLAPGWNTEAFF | TGCGCCAGCAGCTTGGCCCCAGGGTGGAACACTGAAGCTTTCTTT
. | TRBJ2-3 | few | TRBV11-1 | CASSPSLADTQYF | TGTGCCAGCAGCCCTAGCCTAGCAGATACGCAGTATTTT
TRBD2 | TRBJ2-1 | . | TRBV6-2/TRBV6-3 | CASSLAGSSYNEQFF | TGTGCCAGCAGTTTAGCGGGGAGCTCCTACAATGAGCAGTTCTTC
. | TRBJ1-1 | . | TRBV28 | CASSANSRRTEAFF | TGTGCCAGCAGTGCCAACAGCCGGCGGACTGAAGCTTTCTTT
. | TRBJ2-7 | . | TRBV11-2 | CASSLVPQTYEQYF | TGTGCCAGCAGCTTAGTCCCACAAACCTACGAGCAGTACTTC
. | TRBJ1-1 | . | TRBV3-1/TRBV3-2 | CASSQEGRGRNTEAFF | TGTGCCAGCAGCCAAGAAGGAAGAGGGCGTAACACTGAAGCTTTCTTT
. | TRBJ1-1 | . | TRBV7-9 | CASSFGVGYTEAFF | TGTGCCAGCAGCTTTGGGGTCGGCTACACTGAAGCTTTCTTT
. | TRBJ2-1 | . | TRBV4-1 | CASSRGGLAVLGNEQFF | TGCGCCAGCAGCCGGGGGGGGCTAGCGGTCTTGGGGAATGAGCAGTTCTTC
TRBD2 | TRBJ2-5 | . | TRBV5-4 | CASSLTGGGAGETQYF | TGTGCCAGCAGCTTGACCGGCGGGGGGGCCGGAGAGACCCAGTACTTC
. | TRBJ1-2 | few | TRBV7-2 | CASSLPGVNYGYTF | TGTGCCAGCAGCTTACCAGGCGTTAACTATGGCTACACCTTC
. | TRBJ2-6 | . | TRBV6-6 | CASSSRNSGANVLTF | TGTGCCAGCAGTTCTCGAAACTCTGGGGCCAACGTCCTGACTTTC
TRBD1 | TRBJ1-5 | . | TRBV6-5 | CASSSGQGSQPQHF | TGTGCCAGCAGCTCTGGACAGGGGAGCCAGCCCCAGCATTTT
. | TRBJ2-7 | . | TRBV15 | CATSRDPGHSYEQYF | TGTGCCACCAGCAGAGATCCCGGGCACTCCTACGAGCAGTACTTC
TRBD1 | TRBJ1-3 | few | TRBV4-2 | CASTFGQGSGNTIYF | TGTGCCAGCACTTTCGGACAGGGTTCGGGAAACACCATATATTTT
. | TRBJ1-3 | few | TRBV4-2 | CASSPEGTSGNTIYF | TGTGCCAGCAGCCCAGAGGGGACCTCTGGAAACACCATATATTTT
. | TRBJ2-7 | few | TRBV28 | CASSFQGPYEQYF | TGTGCCAGCAGTTTTCAGGGGCCCTACGAGCAGTACTTC